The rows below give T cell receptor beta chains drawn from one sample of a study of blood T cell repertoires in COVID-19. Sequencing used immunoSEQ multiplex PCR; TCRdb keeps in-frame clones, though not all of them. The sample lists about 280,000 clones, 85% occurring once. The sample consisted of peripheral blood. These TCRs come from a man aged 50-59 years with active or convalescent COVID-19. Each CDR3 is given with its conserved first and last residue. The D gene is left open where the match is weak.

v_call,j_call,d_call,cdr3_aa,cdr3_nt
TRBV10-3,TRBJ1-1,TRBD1,CAITGDRDTEAFF,TGTGCCATCACCGGAGACAGGGACACTGAAGCTTTCTTT
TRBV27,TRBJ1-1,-,CASSPRGNTEAFF,TGTGCCAGCAGCCCAAGGGGGAACACTGAAGCTTTCTTT
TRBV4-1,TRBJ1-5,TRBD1,CASSRTGDNQPQHF,TGCGCCAGCAGCCGGACAGGAGACAATCAGCCCCAGCATTTT
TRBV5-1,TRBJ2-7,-,CASSLDAAQGMEYF,TGCGCCAGCAGCTTGGACGCAGCCCAGGGGATGGAGTACTTC
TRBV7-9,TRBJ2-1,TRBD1,CASSNRQGSYNEQFF,TGTGCCAGCAGCAACCGACAGGGATCCTACAATGAGCAGTTCTTC
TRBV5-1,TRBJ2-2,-,CASSIGLANTGELFF,TGCGCCAGCAGCATAGGACTGGCGAACACCGGGGAGCTGTTTTTT
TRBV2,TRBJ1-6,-,CAGTGNQNSPLHF,TGTGCCGGAACAGGGAACCAAAATTCACCCCTCCACTTT
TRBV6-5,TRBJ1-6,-,CASSYQPGGAPLNF,TGTGCCAGCAGTTATCAGCCGGGGGGGGCCCCGTTGAACTTT
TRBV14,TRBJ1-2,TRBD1,CASSLLPLGQGYGYTF,TGTGCCAGCAGCCTCCTCCCATTGGGACAGGGTTATGGCTACACCTTC
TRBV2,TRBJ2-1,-,CASSWGDNEQFF,TGTGCCAGCAGTTGGGGGGACAATGAGCAGTTCTTC
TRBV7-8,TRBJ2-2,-,CASSLRNPGTVAGELFF,TGTGCCAGCAGCCTCAGGAATCCCGGGACTGTGGCCGGGGAGCTGTTTTTT
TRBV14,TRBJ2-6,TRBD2,CASSQLGLAGRGANVLTF,TGTGCCAGCAGCCAATTGGGACTAGCGGGACGGGGGGCCAACGTCCTGACTTTC
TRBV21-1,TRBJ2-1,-,CASSYRGRRPYNEQFF,TGTGCCAGCAGTTACAGGGGGCGAAGGCCCTACAATGAGCAGTTCTTC
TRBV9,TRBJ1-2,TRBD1,CASTRDRGWDGYTF,TGTGCCAGCACACGGGACAGGGGTTGGGATGGCTACACCTTC
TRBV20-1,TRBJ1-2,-,CSASTQDYGYTF,TGCAGTGCTAGTACCCAGGACTATGGCTACACCTTC
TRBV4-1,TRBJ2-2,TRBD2,CASSQAGLAATGELFF,TGCGCCAGCAGCCAAGCTGGACTAGCGGCCACCGGGGAGCTGTTTTTT